The 16 T cell receptor beta chains given below trace back to one sample, sequenced in a study of CD4 T cells in relation to SARS-CoV-2 and coronaviruses. Unexposed donor CD4+ T cells date from about 2010-2018, before the COVID-19 pandemic. Isolation of CD4+ T cells took place after less than twelve days in culture. No cognate antigen is known for these TCRs. Generated by immunoSEQ multiplex PCR, the TCRdb table keeps only in-frame clones and is missing some. The table lists 25,000 or so clones, about 80% of them singletons. The sample comprised CD4+ T cells from PBMCs, cultured in vitro. Receptor source: a human donor in good health.

This clone has just a few counts. This chain uses TRBV11-2 with TRBJ1-2; D possibly corresponds to TRBD1 (6 bases). V dropped 0 bases and J dropped 2 bases, with 7 bases sitting between them. Per germline, CDR1 SGHAT and CDR2 FQNNGV. The CDR3 sequence is 14 residues long. Here the CDR3 DNA reads TGTGCCAGCAGCTTAGATACAGGGAACTATGGCTACACCTTC. This translates into CASSLDTGNYGYTF.

The chain has TRBV7-2 and TRBJ1-4; no definite D call. This CDR3 has 14 amino acids. CDR1 is SGHTA and CDR2 is FQGNSA in the germline V gene. V was pared by 1 base and J by 6 bases, with 9 bases between. The CDR3 here is CASSLVGRDEKLFF. CDR3 in DNA: TGTGCCAGCAGCTTAGTAGGACGGGATGAAAAACTGTTTTTT.

The chain couples TRBV27 to TRBJ1-5, with no clear D. V was cut by 3 bases and J by 1 base, with 10 bases left in between. The length of the CDR3 is 15 residues. The germline V gene encodes CDR1 MNHEY and CDR2 SMNVEV (reference sequence). CDR3 coding DNA: TGTGCCAGCAGTTTCGGGGTACAGAGCAATCAGCCCCAGCATTTT. Protein: CASSFGVQSNQPQHF.

This clone was counted once. The V and J genes are TRBV7-9 and TRBJ2-2; D remains unclear. The CDR3 sequence is 12 residues long. Germline V gives CDR1 SEHNR, CDR2 FQNEAQ (reference sequence). Trimming removed 3 bases at V and 6 bases at J, with 5 bases between. CDR3 DNA sequence: TGTGCCAGCAGCTTCTTCCCCGGGGAGCTGTTTTTT. Protein: CASSFFPGELFF.

This clone was counted once. The CDR3 DNA sequence: TGTGCCAGCAGTGAGGACAGGTTGGTTCAGCCCCAGCATTTT. Its protein is CASSEDRLVQPQHF. The chain combines TRBV2 with TRBJ1-5; 7 positions match TRBD1. The CDR3 contains 14 residues. With V trimmed by 3 bases and J by 6 bases, 5 bases remained unmatched. Germline V gives CDR1 SNHLY, CDR2 FYNNEI.

This clone has a handful of counts. The chain couples TRBV12-3 or TRBV12-4 to TRBJ1-6, with D unclear. V lost 7 bases, J lost 6 bases, and 7 bases lay in between. CDR3 length equals 12 residues. The CDR3 loop is CASNTFNSPLHF. CDR3 bases: TGTGCCAGCAACACTTTTAATTCACCCCTCCACTTT.

This chain's CDR3 is CASSFFGRAGTDTQYF. As DNA, the CDR3 is TGTGCCAGCAGTTTCTTCGGGAGGGCTGGCACAGATACGCAGTATTTT. The rearrangement links TRBV28 to TRBJ2-3; 8 nucleotides line up with TRBD2. Germline CDR1 MDHEN, CDR2 SYDVKM. The ends lost 3 bases at V and 1 base at J; junction bases unmatched: 6. The CDR3 consists of 16 residues.

V and J are TRBV28 and TRBJ1-2; D might be TRBD1 (5 bases). CDR3 size: 13 residues. The V gene's germline CDR1 is MDHEN and CDR2 SYDVKM. V dropped 6 bases and J dropped 3 bases, with 11 bases sitting between them. CDR3 in amino acids: CASRLRVDYGYTF. CDR3 nucleotide sequence: TGTGCCAGCAGGCTCAGGGTTGACTATGGCTACACCTTC.

This chain uses TRBV30 with TRBJ1-3; D not resolved. V was trimmed by 2 bases and J by 0 bases, leaving 17 bases between them. From germline, CDR1 is GTSNPN and CDR2 SVGIG (reference sequence). The CDR3 contains 17 residues. CDR3 protein: CAWSPHWSGGSGNTIYF. In nucleotides, the CDR3 is TGTGCCTGGAGTCCTCATTGGAGCGGAGGCTCTGGAAACACCATATATTTT.

The rearrangement joins TRBV11-3 to TRBJ2-1, with 7 bases identical to TRBD2. CDR3 length equals 16 residues. Germline lookup yields CDR1 SGHNT and CDR2 YENEEA. The V and J ends lost 4 bases and 0 bases, in that order; junction bases with no gene match: 6. CDR3 amino acids: CASSWAGGSSYNEQFF. CDR3 sequence (DNA): TGTGCCAGCAGCTGGGCCGGCGGGAGCTCCTACAATGAGCAGTTCTTC.

This clone was observed a handful of times. The chain uses TRBV5-1 and TRBJ2-1; 7 nucleotides line up with TRBD1. The CDR3 length is 14 residues. The ends lost 1 base at V and 6 bases at J; junction bases unmatched: 4. Germline lookup yields CDR1 SGHRS and CDR2 YFSETQ. Written as DNA, the CDR3 is TGCGCCAGCAGCTTGTGGTCAGGGGGCAATGAGCAGTTCTTC. Translated: CASSLWSGGNEQFF.

The chain joins TRBV12-3 or TRBV12-4 to TRBJ2-1, with 7 bases matching TRBD1. V was pared by 4 bases and J by 7 bases, with 4 bases of the junction left unmatched. This CDR3 contains 13 residues. Here the CDR3 DNA reads TGTGCCAGCAGTTATAACAGGGGAAATGAGCAGTTCTTC. It translates to CASSYNRGNEQFF.

The rearrangement uses TRBV30 and TRBJ1-1; no clear D. CDR1 GTSNPN and CDR2 SVGIG come from the germline V gene (reference sequence). This CDR3 has 11 amino acids. Trimming shortened V by 0 bases and J by 5 bases, and 4 bases separated the two germline ends. The CDR3 sequence: CAWSVGTEAFF. The CDR3 coding sequence is TGTGCCTGGAGTGTCGGGACTGAAGCTTTCTTT.

The V call is TRBV10-3, the J call TRBJ1-3; D not resolved. Trimming left V 0 bases short and J 0 bases short, with 12 bases between. The V gene's germline CDR1 is ENHRY and CDR2 SYGVKD. The CDR3 consists of 17 residues. The CDR3 DNA reads TGTGCCATCAGTGAGTCTTCAGGAGGTACCTCTGGAAACACCATATATTTT. This codes for CAISESSGGTSGNTIYF.

This clone was detected only once. V and J are TRBV15 and TRBJ2-5; D remains unclear. Trimming shortened V by 5 bases and J by 5 bases, and 12 bases separated the two germline ends. The CDR3 length is 13 residues. Germline V gives CDR1 LNHNV, CDR2 YYDKDF (reference sequence). CDR3 protein: CATSLAPGETQYF. The DNA of the CDR3 is TGTGCCACCAGCCTGGCCCCTGGGGAGACCCAGTACTTC.

This clone was seen only a few times. The chain links TRBV30 to TRBJ2-1; no clear D gene. Trimming stripped 0 bases from V and 8 bases from J, with 8 bases between. Germline CDR1 reads GTSNPN; CDR2 reads SVGIG (reference sequence). This CDR3 region has 12 residues. The CDR3 nucleotides are TGTGCCTGGAGTGTACCAGGTGATGAGCAGTTCTTC. Amino acids: CAWSVPGDEQFF.